Listed here are 30 T cell receptor beta chains from one sample, sequenced in a study of T cells in Graves' hyperthyroidism and ophthalmopathy. Template material for amplifying TCR beta CDR3 regions consisted of RNA transcripts. The HTBI primer set was used in a first-round RT-PCR of the TCR CDR3. MiXCR, applied by TCRdb to the multiplex PCR reads, yields one record per CDR3 protein. The table includes nearly 600,000 distinct CDR3 sequences, roughly 14% detected once. Material for sequencing was blood. The receptors here all came from a woman aged 30 to 39 with Graves' hyperthyroidism that later progressed to Graves' ophthalmopathy.

The chain employs TRBV9 and TRBJ2-7, with 8 bases lining up with TRBD1. Germline CDR1 reads SGDLS; CDR2 reads YYNGEE. The CDR3 is 15 residues long. V gave up 1 base and J gave up 4 bases; unmatched junction bases: 7. The CDR3 protein is CASSVSGQGVYEQYF. Written as DNA, the CDR3 is TGTGCCAGCAGCGTATCAGGACAGGGTGTATACGAGCAGTACTTC.

This clonotype has a count of ten or more. The chain links TRBV5-1 to TRBJ2-1; the D gene is possibly TRBD2 (6 bases). The CDR3 length is 18 residues. Germline V lookup: CDR1 SGHRS, CDR2 YFSETQ. Trimming removed 6 bases at V and 4 bases at J, with 26 bases between. This chain's CDR3 is CASTSLMGGLEGYNEQFF. The DNA of the CDR3 is TGCGCCAGCACCTCCCTAATGGGAGGTTTGGAGGGGTACAATGAGCAGTTCTTC.

This clonotype was seen a handful of times. The chain employs TRBV28 and TRBJ1-4, with 9 bases matching TRBD1. Germline V gene data show CDR1 as MDHEN and CDR2 as SYDVKM. V lost 4 bases, J lost 7 bases, and 7 bases stayed unmatched. The CDR3 is 15 residues long. The CDR3 DNA is TGTGCCAGCAGTTCCGGACAGGGGAATACTGAAAAACTGTTTTTT. Its translation is CASSSGQGNTEKLFF.

This clonotype was observed many times. The chain uses TRBV5-1 and TRBJ2-1; D remains ambiguous. The CDR3 is 16 amino acids. Germline V gene lookup returns CDR1 SGHRS and CDR2 YFSETQ. V was shortened by 1 base and J by 3 bases, with 14 bases between the two germline ends. CDR3 nucleotide sequence: TGCGCCAGCAGCTTGCACGGTAGCTGGAACTACAATGAGCAGTTCTTC. Protein product: CASSLHGSWNYNEQFF.

This clonotype was seen repeatedly, ten times or more. V gene TRBV9 combines with J gene TRBJ1-4; the D is unclear. The V gene's germline CDR1 is SGDLS and CDR2 YYNGEE. The CDR3 is 14 amino acids. Trimming took off 2 bases at V and 6 bases at J, with 11 bases between the two ends. The CDR3 region has the DNA TGTGCCAGCAGCGTGGGCCTGGAGGATGAAAAACTGTTTTTT. It codes for CASSVGLEDEKLFF. The full variable domain, rest sourced from reference TRBV9 and TRBJ1-4, is DSGVTQTPKHLITATGQRVTLRCSPRSGDLSVYWYQQSLDQGLQFLIQYYNGEERAKGNILERFSAQQFPDLHSELNLSSLELGDSALYFCASSVGLEDEKLFFGSGTQLSVL.

This clonotype was counted many times. The chain employs TRBV11-2 and TRBJ2-5, with D possibly matching TRBD1 (5 bases). V shed 6 bases and J shed 0 bases, with 11 bases lying between them. CDR3 length equals 14 residues. Germline assignment: CDR1 SGHAT and CDR2 FQNNGV. This CDR3 is CASRLGLNQETQYF. CDR3 DNA sequence: TGTGCCAGCAGACTGGGGCTAAACCAAGAGACCCAGTACTTC. Based on the CDR3 plus reference TRBV11-2 and TRBJ2-5, the full variable domain is EAGVAQSPRYKIIEKRQSVAFWCNPISGHATLYWYQQILGQGPKLLIQFQNNGVVDDSQLPKDRFSAERLKGVDSTLKIQPAKLEDSAVYLCASRLGLNQETQYFGPGTRLLVL.

The V gene is TRBV2, the J gene TRBJ2-1; TRBD2 agrees at 11 bases. Germline V gene sequence: CDR1 SNHLY, CDR2 FYNNEI. With 6 bases clipped from V and 7 bases from J, the junction kept 5 bases outside the gene matches. The CDR3 is 14 residues long. CDR3 region: CASRPTSGRNEQFF. CDR3 DNA: TGTGCCAGCAGACCAACTAGCGGGAGAAATGAGCAGTTCTTC.

This clonotype was counted a few times. The rearrangement joins TRBV4-3 to TRBJ2-7; the match to TRBD1 covers 7 bases. The CDR3 runs 15 residues. Germline V lookup: CDR1 LGHNA, CDR2 YSLEER. The V segment lost 1 base and the J segment 4 bases; nucleotides outside the gene matches: 7. The CDR3 spells CASSQGPGQSYEQYF. The CDR3 nucleotides read TGCGCCAGCAGCCAAGGCCCGGGACAGTCGTACGAGCAGTACTTC.

This clonotype has a handful of counts. The chain recombines TRBV6-1 with TRBJ1-2; TRBD1 matches at 7 bases. Germline loops: CDR1 MNHNS, CDR2 SASEGT. This CDR3 is 14 amino acids long. V was pared by 5 bases and J by 3 bases, with 6 bases of the junction left unmatched. For the CDR3, the DNA is TGTGCCAGCAGTTTCGCCGGACAGGACTATGGCTACACCTTC. The encoded protein is CASSFAGQDYGYTF.

This clonotype came up many times. CDR3 bases: TGTGCCAGCAGTGAAGAGGCACCTAGCAATCAGCCCCAGCATTTT. Protein product: CASSEEAPSNQPQHF. The chain carries TRBV2 and TRBJ1-5; no clear D. The germline V gene has CDR1 SNHLY and CDR2 FYNNEI. Trimming removed 1 base at V and 0 bases at J, with 7 bases between. This CDR3 is 15 amino acids long.

This clonotype showed up many times. J is TRBJ1-5 and V is TRBV6-2 or TRBV6-3, with D possibly TRBD1 on 5 matching bases. V was trimmed by 2 bases and J by 9 bases, leaving 8 bases between them. The CDR3 contains 12 residues. CDR1 MNHEY and CDR2 SVGEGT come from the germline V gene. The CDR3 DNA follows: TGTGCCAGCAGTTACAGGGGAGGGCCCCAGCATTTT. It codes for CASSYRGGPQHF.

This chain joins TRBV5-4 and TRBJ2-1; maybe TRBD2 (6 bases). Germline CDR1 and CDR2: SGHNT and YYREEE (reference sequence). The CDR3 totals 17 residues. With 0 bases removed from V and 0 bases from J, the gap between germline ends came to 13 bases. The DNA for the CDR3 is TGTGCCAGCAGCTTGGAATTTGCGGGACTCTCCTACAATGAGCAGTTCTTC. Amino acids: CASSLEFAGLSYNEQFF.

This clonotype was picked up many times. The rearrangement joins TRBV10-3 to TRBJ2-7; tentative D call: TRBD2 (5 bases). V was shortened by 2 bases and J by 3 bases, with 11 bases between the two germline ends. CDR3 length: 14 residues. Germline V gives CDR1 ENHRY, CDR2 SYGVKD. In DNA form, the CDR3 reads TGTGCCATCAGTGAGGCCACCGGAGGCTACGAGCAGTACTTC. Translated, it gives CAISEATGGYEQYF.

This sequence joins TRBV14 and TRBJ2-5, with unresolved D. There are 16 residues in the CDR3. Trimming removed 0 bases at V and 1 base at J, with 12 bases between. Germline CDR1 reads SGHDN; CDR2 reads FVKESK. In nucleotides, the CDR3 is TGTGCCAGCAGCCAAGAGCTCCTACCGCCCCAAGAGACCCAGTACTTC. It encodes CASSQELLPPQETQYF.

This clonotype has just a few counts. J is TRBJ2-7 and V is TRBV20-1, with D possibly TRBD1 on 5 matching bases. Trimming took 5 bases from V and 0 from J, leaving 14 bases between them. The CDR3 consists of 14 residues. Germline V lookup: CDR1 DFQATT, CDR2 SNEGSKA (reference sequence). The CDR3: CSAGQGPFSYEQYF. Written as DNA, the CDR3 is TGCAGTGCTGGCCAGGGCCCCTTCTCCTACGAGCAGTACTTC.

Remarks on this clonotype: Given a much more abundant clone one base away, this may be a read error. The chain couples TRBV18 to TRBJ1-1, with D tentatively TRBD1 (6 bases). CDR1 is KGHSH and CDR2 is LQKENI in the germline V gene. The CDR3 consists of 16 residues. The germline V and J ends were trimmed by 0 bases and 8 bases, with 19 bases remaining between them. This CDR3 is CASSPPAGVVVGEAFF. DNA of the CDR3: TGTGCCAGCTCACCACCGGCAGGGGTGGTAGTCGGGGAAGCTTTCTTT.

This clonotype was detected ten times or more. The rearrangement links TRBV27 to TRBJ1-2, with no clear D. Germline CDR1 reads MNHEY; CDR2 reads SMNVEV (reference sequence). The length of the CDR3 is 13 residues. V shed 7 bases and J shed 4 bases, with 13 bases lying between them. The CDR3 here is CASTDSLGYGYTF. CDR3 in DNA: TGTGCCAGCACCGACTCCCTTGGCTATGGCTACACCTTC.

The table lists this clonotype with many counts. This chain's CDR3 is CASSDPPGGEGYGYTF. CDR3 coding DNA: TGTGCCAGCAGTGATCCCCCGGGAGGGGAAGGCTATGGCTACACCTTC. The chain links TRBV2 to TRBJ1-2; D may be TRBD1 (5 bases). In germline, CDR1 is SNHLY, CDR2 FYNNEI. CDR3 length: 16 amino acids. The ends were cut back, 3 bases at V and 4 bases at J, with 18 bases in the middle.

This clonotype was seen repeatedly, ten times or more. The V and J genes are TRBV30 and TRBJ1-1; possibly TRBD1 for D (5 bases). The CDR3 loop spans 16 amino acids. Trimming stripped 2 bases from V and 2 bases from J, with 18 bases between. Germline assignment: CDR1 GTSNPN and CDR2 SVGIG (reference sequence). CDR3 DNA sequence: TGTGCCTGGAGTTCCCCGGGACTGACCTTAAACACTGAAGCTTTCTTT. Residues: CAWSSPGLTLNTEAFF.

A remark on this clonotype: Germline and junction disagree at one end, which may indicate a read error. The J gene is TRBJ2-5, the V gene TRBV7-2, with D perhaps TRBD2 (6 bases). CDR1 and CDR2 (germline): SGHTA, FQGNSA. The CDR3 contains 13 residues. CDR3 sequence reads: CASSLEMVLAKNF. In DNA form, the CDR3 reads TGTGCCAGCAGCTTAGAGATGGTTCTAGCGAAGAACTTC.

This clonotype was seen at least ten times. This chain links TRBV2 with TRBJ2-2, with unresolved D. V was trimmed by 1 base and J by 1 base, leaving 1 base between them. In germline, CDR1 is SNHLY, CDR2 FYNNEI. This CDR3 has 13 residues. The CDR3 region is CASSEENTGELFF. CDR3 in DNA: TGTGCCAGCAGTGAAGAGAACACCGGGGAGCTGTTTTTT.

This clonotype has a count of ten or more. This chain joins TRBV9 and TRBJ2-5, with D uncertain. The CDR3 has 13 amino acids. Germline assignment: CDR1 SGDLS and CDR2 YYNGEE. Trimming pared 0 bases from V and 5 bases from J, leaving 8 bases between. In nucleotides, the CDR3 is TGTGCCAGCAGCGTAGACTCCCGGGAGACCCAGTACTTC. It codes for CASSVDSRETQYF.

This clonotype was observed at least ten times. The chain joins TRBV2 to TRBJ1-5; D is ambiguous. The CDR3 runs to 14 residues. Germline V lookup: CDR1 SNHLY, CDR2 FYNNEI. V was clipped by 4 bases and J by 2 bases, with 9 bases between them. This chain's CDR3 is CASSAQSGNQPQHF. CDR3 nucleotide sequence: TGTGCCAGCAGTGCCCAGAGCGGCAATCAGCCCCAGCATTTT.

This clonotype was picked up a small number of times. The J gene is TRBJ2-6, the V gene TRBV2, with D possibly called TRBD1 or TRBD2 (5 bases each). The CDR3 length is 15 residues. V was pared by 4 bases and J by 1 base, with 8 bases between. Germline CDR1 SNHLY, CDR2 FYNNEI. CDR3 coding DNA: TGTGCCAGCAGTGTGGGGGTTTCTGGGGCCAACGTCCTGACTTTC. Residues: CASSVGVSGANVLTF. The complete variable domain, with remaining parts taken from reference TRBV2 and TRBJ2-6, reads EPEVTQTPSHQVTQMGQEVILRCVPISNHLYFYWYRQILGQKVEFLVSFYNNEISEKSEIFDDQFSVERPDGSNFTLKIRSTKLEDSAMYFCASSVGVSGANVLTFGAGSRLTVL.

This clonotype appeared many times. The V call is TRBV6-2 or TRBV6-3, the J call TRBJ2-1, with 8 positions matching TRBD2. Germline V lookup: CDR1 MNHEY, CDR2 SVGEGT. This CDR3 has 14 amino acids. With 6 bases clipped from V and 3 bases from J, the junction kept 4 bases outside the gene matches. In nucleotides, the CDR3 is TGTGCCAGCAGGAGCGGGGGCCTCTACAATGAGCAGTTCTTC. This codes for CASRSGGLYNEQFF.

This clonotype was counted at least ten times. The V call is TRBV29-1, the J call TRBJ2-7, with TRBD1 identical over 8 bases. The CDR3 runs to 13 residues. Per the germline V gene, CDR1 is SQVTM and CDR2 is ANQGSEA. The V and J ends lost 4 bases and 4 bases, in that order; junction bases with no gene match: 6. The CDR3 loop is CSVAGQGAYEQYF. The CDR3 DNA reads TGCAGCGTTGCGGGGCAGGGGGCTTACGAGCAGTACTTC.

Worth noting for this clonotype: This could be a read error, since a much larger clone is one nucleotide away. The chain couples TRBV24-1 to TRBJ2-2; D gene unclear. V was trimmed by 1 base and J by 7 bases, leaving 9 bases between them. The CDR3 is 14 residues long. Germline V lookup: CDR1 KGHDR, CDR2 SFDVKD. The CDR3 bases are TGTGCCACCAGTGATTTAGATGGAGTCGGGGAGCTGTTTTTT. Amino acid sequence: CATSDLDGVGELFF.

This clonotype has ten or more counts. The chain combines TRBV18 with TRBJ1-1; 7 positions agree with TRBD1. This CDR3 has 13 amino acids. V lost 2 bases, J lost 4 bases, and 1 base stayed unmatched. Germline values: CDR1 KGHSH, CDR2 LQKENI. The CDR3 reads CASSPDRVTEAFF. CDR3 nucleotides: TGTGCCAGCTCACCAGACAGGGTCACTGAAGCTTTCTTT.

This clonotype came up many times. V is TRBV20-1 and J is TRBJ2-7; D not resolved. V dropped 6 bases and J dropped 6 bases, with 18 bases sitting between them. CDR1 and CDR2 (germline): DFQATT, SNEGSKA (reference sequence). This CDR3 has 13 amino acids. The CDR3 is CSALDPAVGEQYF. The CDR3 nucleotides read TGCAGTGCCCTGGACCCCGCGGTAGGCGAGCAGTACTTC.

This clonotype was detected only a few times. The chain recombines TRBV6-6 with TRBJ2-7; D is ambiguous. Germline V CDR1 and CDR2: MNHNY, SVGAGI (reference sequence). V dropped 2 bases and J dropped 0 bases, with 11 bases sitting between them. The CDR3 spans 15 residues. The CDR3 region has the DNA TGTGCCAGCAGTTACAACAGCCCCAGCTCCTACGAGCAGTACTTC. Its translation: CASSYNSPSSYEQYF.